This TCR beta chain was sequenced in a study of shared clonotypes between healthy human individuals. PCR replicates from unsorted PBMC used 250 to 300 ng DNA, and this amount was about 30,000 T cell genomes. Original analysis: ImmunoSEQ supplied junction-only sequences lacking quality scores, so filtering was different. This table comes from immunoSEQ multiplex PCR, and its TCRdb copy is limited to in-frame clones, with some not included. The V and J calls and the clone size are those of that table, but D and trimming were determined from the DNA. The table shows around 500,000 clones, with 81% occurring only once. The ends were cut back, 4 bases at V and 3 bases at J, with 14 bases in the middle. The germline V gene has CDR1 SQVTM and CDR2 ANQGSEA. CDR3 length: 14 residues. Every one of the donors was a Caucasian adult that lived in Nashville, Tennessee.

The rearrangement uses TRBV29-1 and TRBJ2-3; D may match TRBD1 or TRBD2 (5 bases each). Sequencing was carried out using PBMCs. This sequence was found in a woman in her thirties or forties in good health. Some clones in this sample may be carry-over from other donors' samples. In DNA form, the CDR3 reads TGCAGCGTTGTCCGGGACGGGGAAACAGATACGCAGTATTTT. Its protein product is CSVVRDGETDTQYF.